Reported below is one T cell receptor (beta chain). The ends lost 4 bases at V and 1 base at J; junction bases unmatched: 5. Germline V gives CDR1 LGHNA, CDR2 YNFKEQ. The CDR3 consists of 15 residues. This entry comes from a study of T cells in Graves' hyperthyroidism and ophthalmopathy. RNA transcripts yielded amplified TCR beta CDR3 regions. During a first-round RT-PCR of the TCR CDR3, the HTBI primer set was used. From the multiplex PCR reads, TCRdb called clonotypes with MiXCR, one entry per CDR3 protein. The sample lists some 580,000 distinct CDR3 sequences, approximately 15% occurring once. The receptor was derived from a woman aged 40 to 50 with Graves' ophthalmopathy. Sequencing used blood. The rearrangement links TRBV4-2 to TRBJ2-3; 7 bases line up with TRBD2. CDR3 amino acids: CASSPKAGRTDTQYF. The CDR3 DNA sequence: TGTGCCAGCAGCCCCAAAGCGGGACGCACAGATACGCAGTATTTT.